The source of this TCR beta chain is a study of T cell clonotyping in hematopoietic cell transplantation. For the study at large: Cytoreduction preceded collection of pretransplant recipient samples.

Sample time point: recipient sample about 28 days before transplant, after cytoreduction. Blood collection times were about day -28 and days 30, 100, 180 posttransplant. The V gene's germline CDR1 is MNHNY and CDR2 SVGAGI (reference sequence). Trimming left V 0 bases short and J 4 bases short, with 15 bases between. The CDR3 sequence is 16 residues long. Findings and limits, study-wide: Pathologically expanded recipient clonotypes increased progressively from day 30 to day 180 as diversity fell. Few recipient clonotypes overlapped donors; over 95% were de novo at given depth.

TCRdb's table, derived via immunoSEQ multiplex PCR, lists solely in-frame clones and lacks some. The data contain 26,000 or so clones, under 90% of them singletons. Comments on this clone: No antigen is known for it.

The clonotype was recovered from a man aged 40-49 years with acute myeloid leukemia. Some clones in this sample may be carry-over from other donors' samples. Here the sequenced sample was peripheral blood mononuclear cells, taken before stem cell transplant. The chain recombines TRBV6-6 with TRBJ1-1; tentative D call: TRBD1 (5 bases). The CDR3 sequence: CASSYSPGHPSTEAFF. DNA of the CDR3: TGTGCCAGCAGTTACTCCCCGGGGCACCCTAGCACTGAAGCTTTCTTT.